Reported below is one TCR beta chain. Its target is unknown. TCRdb re-called the 5' RACE reads through MiXCR, storing one row per CDR3 protein. Of 35,000 to 45,000 distinct CDR3 sequences listed, about 7.1% are singletons. This CDR3 has 12 residues. CDR1 is SGHDT, CDR2 YYEEEE, per germline. V lost 4 bases to trimming and J lost 6 bases, with 10 bases between them. This sample is drawn from a study of T-cell memory formation after mild COVID-19. Study findings and constraints: Mostly located in CM and EM were contracting CD4+ clones, with contracting CD8+ clones located in EMRA.

The sample taken for sequencing was PBMCs or a T cell subset sorted from them (not recorded which). V and J are TRBV5-6 and TRBJ2-5; unclear D gene. The sequence came from a man aged 18 to 29 who had mild COVID-19 (a few samples of this study predate the infection). Cell type and time point are not known. Here the CDR3 DNA reads TGTGCCAGCAGCCCCCGTTCAAAGACCCAGTACTTC. Translation: CASSPRSKTQYF.